This is a list of T cell receptor gamma chains from one sample in a study of gammadelta T cells in human blood. TCRdb fed the RT-PCR reads into CATT to redo clone calling. This sample has some 390 gamma-chain clones, with roughly 13% found just once. The sequenced sample consisted of Vgamma9Vdelta2 gamma-delta T cells from adult blood. The receptors were sampled from a human donor. The conserved cysteine and the conserved F or W are not part of the CDR3 here. Each record gives: V gene, CDR3 protein.

v_call: TRGV9
cdr3_aa: ALWGSTQELGKKIKV

v_call: TRGV9
cdr3_aa: ALWEVRQELGKKIKV

v_call: TRGV9
cdr3_aa: ALWERRLGKKIKV

v_call: TRGV2
cdr3_aa: ATSPHYYKKL

v_call: TRGV9
cdr3_aa: ALWEVQRNTTGWFKI

v_call: TRGV9
cdr3_aa: ALWDLGELGKKIKV

v_call: TRGV9
cdr3_aa: ALWEEELGKKIKV

v_call: TRGV4
cdr3_aa: ATWDFNRL

v_call: TRGV9
cdr3_aa: ALWEVLELGKKIKV

v_call: TRGV9
cdr3_aa: ALWEELGKKIKV

v_call: TRGV9
cdr3_aa: ALWEARIFNGLGKKIKV

v_call: TRGV9
cdr3_aa: ALWEVREAGNRDKKL

v_call: TRGV9
cdr3_aa: ALWDDHNPQELGKKIKV

v_call: TRGV9
cdr3_aa: ALWESRELGKKIKV

v_call: TRGV9
cdr3_aa: ALWERQELGKKIKV

v_call: TRGV2
cdr3_aa: ATWDGPRYDYKKL

v_call: TRGV9
cdr3_aa: ALWEVKELGKKIKV

v_call: TRGV9
cdr3_aa: ALWETRQELGKKIKV

v_call: TRGV9
cdr3_aa: ALWGRELGKKIKV

v_call: TRGV9
cdr3_aa: ALWEATELGKKIKV

v_call: TRGV9
cdr3_aa: ALWFQELGKKIKV

v_call: TRGV9
cdr3_aa: ALWERHEELGKKIKV

v_call: TRGV11
cdr3_aa: ACWISTGWFKI

v_call: TRGV9
cdr3_aa: ALWEGELGKKIKV

v_call: TRGV9
cdr3_aa: ALWEVRVELGKKIKV

v_call: TRGV10
cdr3_aa: AAWDPPRYYKKL

v_call: TRGV9
cdr3_aa: ALWEVQYKKL

v_call: TRGV9
cdr3_aa: ALWEVHRALGKKIKV

v_call: TRGV9
cdr3_aa: ALWEIGELGKKIKV

v_call: TRGV9
cdr3_aa: ALWEVPEGRLGKKIKV

v_call: TRGV11
cdr3_aa: TTVPAGLGTEKKL

v_call: TRGV9
cdr3_aa: ALWEVQGLSELGKKIKV

v_call: TRGV8
cdr3_aa: ATFNSNYYKKL

v_call: TRGV9
cdr3_aa: ALWEVAELGKKIKV

v_call: TRGV9
cdr3_aa: ALWEMMGKKIKV